The rows below give T cell receptor beta chains drawn from one sample of a study of T cells after yellow fever vaccination. TCRdb processed the 5' RACE reads anew with MiXCR; each CDR3 protein has one entry. The table has about 550,000 distinct CDR3 sequences, about 19% seen once. The sample consisted of PBMCs, taken 15 days after the yellow fever booster vaccination. The receptors were gathered from a man aged 30 to 39 who received the YFV17D yellow fever vaccine. The CDR3 runs from the conserved cysteine through the conserved F or W. Fields, in order: J gene, clone size, V gene, D gene, CDR3 DNA, CDR3 protein. A D gene is named only where the DNA matches it firmly. Only some rows state a clone size, as once, few, many or a class for expanded clones.

TRBJ1-2	few	TRBV19	TRBD1	TGTGCCAGTAAGACAGGGTGGGGCAACTATGGCTACACCTTC	CASKTGWGNYGYTF
TRBJ2-2	few	TRBV20-1	TRBD2	TGCAGTGCTACCCACGGTGGTAGCGGGACGGGTGGGGAGCTGTTTTTT	CSATHGGSGTGGELFF
TRBJ1-6	few	TRBV12-3/TRBV12-4	TRBD1	TGTGCCAGCAGTTCCGTACCCGGGACAGGAAATAATTCACCCCTCCACTTT	CASSSVPGTGNNSPLHF
TRBJ2-4	few	TRBV3-1	-	TGTGCCAGCAGCCCCCGGACGAGAAAAAACATTCAGTACTTC	CASSPRTRKNIQYF
TRBJ2-1	-	TRBV6-2/TRBV6-3	TRBD2	TGTGCCAGCAGTTACCCTAGCGGGGGATTTGAGCAGTTCTTC	CASSYPSGGFEQFF
TRBJ2-3	few	TRBV11-1	-	TGTGCCAGCAGCCTCGGGACCGAATGGTGGGGCCGCACAGATACGCAGTATTTT	CASSLGTEWWGRTDTQYF
TRBJ2-1	-	TRBV19	-	TGTGCCCGCCGGGCTTCCTACAATGAGCAGTTCTTC	CARRASYNEQFF
TRBJ2-7	few	TRBV20-1	-	TGCAGTGCTATGCGTCTCTACGAGCAGTACTTC	CSAMRLYEQYF
TRBJ2-7	-	TRBV7-9	TRBD1	TGTGCCAGCAGCTCGTCCCGGGACAGGGGAGACGAGCAGTACTTC	CASSSSRDRGDEQYF
TRBJ2-5	-	TRBV4-3	-	TGCGCCAGCAGCCCTATAGGCGGACAGTCTCAGTACTTC	CASSPIGGQSQYF
TRBJ2-3	few	TRBV5-1	-	TGCGCCAGCAGCTTGTCGGGCAGAAACACAGATACGCAGTATTTT	CASSLSGRNTDTQYF
TRBJ2-5	many	TRBV12-3/TRBV12-4	-	TGTGCCAGCTCGAAGGGGGACGGGGAGACCCAGTACTTC	CASSKGDGETQYF
TRBJ2-1	-	TRBV10-3	TRBD2	TGTGCCATCAGTGACCTAGCGGGGAGTTCGGGTGAGCAGTTCTTC	CAISDLAGSSGEQFF
TRBJ2-4	-	TRBV5-1	-	TGCGCCAGCAGCTTAGACAGGGGCGGGGGAAACATTCAGTACTTC	CASSLDRGGGNIQYF
TRBJ2-7	few	TRBV3-1	TRBD1	TGTGCCAGCAGCCAAAACCGGGACAGCTCCTACGAGCAGTACTTC	CASSQNRDSSYEQYF
TRBJ2-1	-	TRBV20-1	TRBD2	TGCAGTGCTTTGACTAGCACTAGCTACAATGAGCAGTTCTTC	CSALTSTSYNEQFF
TRBJ2-7	few	TRBV12-3/TRBV12-4	TRBD2	TGTGCCAGCAGTTTTGGGACTAGCGAGCAGTACTTC	CASSFGTSEQYF
TRBJ2-2	-	TRBV6-5	-	TGTGCCAGCACCCTGAACACCGGGGAGCTGTTTTTT	CASTLNTGELFF
TRBJ2-3	few	TRBV5-1	-	TGCGCCAGCAGCCTCCTACTAGAAACAGATACGCAGTATTTT	CASSLLLETDTQYF
TRBJ2-1	few	TRBV28	TRBD2	TGTGCCAGCAGTTTACTAACTAGCGGGAGAAATGAGCAGTTCTTC	CASSLLTSGRNEQFF
TRBJ2-6	few	TRBV3-1	TRBD2	TGTGCCAGCAGTGCTGAAGTACTAACCGGGGGGGGGTTTGGCTCTGGGGCCAACGTCCTGACTTTC	CASSAEVLTGGGFGSGANVLTF
TRBJ2-7	-	TRBV7-2	TRBD1	TGTGCCAGCAACACCAGAGGGGGCGGTATCCTCTACGAGCAGTACTTC	CASNTRGGGILYEQYF
TRBJ2-3	-	TRBV7-8	-	TGTGCCAGCAGCGGGGGAGCGCGGGCCACAGATACGCAGTATTTT	CASSGGARATDTQYF
TRBJ2-2	-	TRBV20-1	-	TGCAGTGCTAGAGTTGGGCAGAACACCGGGGAGCTGTTTTTT	CSARVGQNTGELFF
TRBJ2-5	few	TRBV9	TRBD2	TGTGCCAGCAGCCCTCAATGGACTAGCGGTGGGGAGACCCAGTACTTC	CASSPQWTSGGETQYF
TRBJ2-4	few	TRBV20-1	-	TGCAGTGCTAGAGAGGGTAGCGGTGTAGCCAAAAACATTCAGTACTTC	CSAREGSGVAKNIQYF
TRBJ2-1	few	TRBV6-6	-	TGTGCCAGCAGTGCGGAGATTTACAATGAGCAGTTCTTC	CASSAEIYNEQFF
TRBJ2-5	-	TRBV28	-	TGTGCCAGCAGTTTAAACAGCGAGACCCAGTACTTC	CASSLNSETQYF
TRBJ2-7	few	TRBV20-1	-	TGCAGTGCTAGAGATGGCGCCAAGGGCAGCTCATACGAGCAGTACTTC	CSARDGAKGSSYEQYF
TRBJ2-1	-	TRBV7-2	TRBD1	TGTGCCATGGGCACCGGACCGTCGGGACAGGGGGCGGGTAATGAGCAGTTCTTC	CAMGTGPSGQGAGNEQFF
TRBJ2-7	-	TRBV29-1	-	TGCAGCGTCCTAGGGAGGTCTAGCGAGCGGTACTTC	CSVLGRSSERYF
TRBJ2-7	-	TRBV16	-	TGTGCCAGCAGCTACGCAGGGTTCCCCTACGAGCAGTACTTC	CASSYAGFPYEQYF
TRBJ1-3	-	TRBV7-6	-	TGTGCCAGCAGCCCCCAGGCCTCTGGAAACACCATATATTTT	CASSPQASGNTIYF
TRBJ1-6	-	TRBV5-1	-	TGCGCCAGCAGCTTGGGCAGGGATAATTCACCCCTCCACTTT	CASSLGRDNSPLHF
TRBJ2-5	-	TRBV7-2	TRBD2	TGTGCCAGCAGCTCACCCTCAGCGGGAGCCGGAGAGACCCAGTACTTC	CASSSPSAGAGETQYF
TRBJ2-3	-	TRBV4-3	-	TGCGCCAGCAGCCAAGATCGTCTCTTCACAGATACGCAGTATTTT	CASSQDRLFTDTQYF
TRBJ2-3	few	TRBV7-2	-	TGTGCCAGCAGGACCAGGGGCGTCCGCACAGATACGCAGTATTTT	CASRTRGVRTDTQYF
TRBJ2-7	-	TRBV5-1	TRBD2	TGCGCCAGCAGCTTGGGGGGCGGGAGTTTTCTCTACGAGCAGTACTTC	CASSLGGGSFLYEQYF
TRBJ1-5	few	TRBV10-3	-	TGTGCCATCAAGGGGTCCGGCAATCAGCCCCAGCATTTT	CAIKGSGNQPQHF
TRBJ2-7	-	TRBV6-5	-	TGTGCCAGCAGTTACTCGATTCCCCGGCCCGGCGAGCAGTACTTC	CASSYSIPRPGEQYF
TRBJ2-1	-	TRBV6-1	TRBD2	TGTGCCAGCAACGTTCCGGGACTAGCGGCGGAGCAGTTCTTC	CASNVPGLAAEQFF